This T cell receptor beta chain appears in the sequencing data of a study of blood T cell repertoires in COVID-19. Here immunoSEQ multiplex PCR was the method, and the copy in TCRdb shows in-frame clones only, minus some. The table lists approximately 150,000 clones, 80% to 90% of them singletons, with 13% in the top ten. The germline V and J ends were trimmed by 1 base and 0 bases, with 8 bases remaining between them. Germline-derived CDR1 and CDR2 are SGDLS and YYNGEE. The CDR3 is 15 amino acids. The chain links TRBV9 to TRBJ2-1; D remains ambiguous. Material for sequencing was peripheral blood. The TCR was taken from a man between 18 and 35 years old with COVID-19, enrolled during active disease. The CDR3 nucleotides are TGTGCCAGCAGCGTAAGCTGGAGCTCCTACAATGAGCAGTTCTTC. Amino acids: CASSVSWSSYNEQFF.